These T cell receptor beta chains were read from a single sample in a study of molecular identifiers for immune sequencing clone quantification. TCRdb redid the calling of the PCR reads with MiXCR, one entry per CDR3 protein. The table has around 480,000 distinct CDR3 sequences, 20% to 25% seen once; the top ten hold 0.84%. The sequencing sample was made of naive CD8+ T cells from blood, with Jurkat cell RNA spiked in. The receptors shown here come from a human donor in good health. Some libraries in this study had Jurkat cell RNA spiked in. Both conserved end residues are part of each CDR3. The D gene is left open where the match is weak. Rows may omit the clone size; those that give it use once, few, many or a size class.

v_call	clone_size	d_call	j_call	cdr3_aa	cdr3_nt
TRBV27	few	TRBD2	TRBJ2-5	CASSPTTSGEETQYF	TGTGCCAGCAGTCCCACGACTAGCGGAGAAGAGACCCAGTACTTC
TRBV4-2	.	.	TRBJ2-7	CASSQEGVAGVYGQYF	TGTGCCAGCAGCCAAGAGGGGGTGGCAGGGGTCTACGGGCAGTACTTC
TRBV9	.	.	TRBJ2-1	CASSVEGGLDNEQFF	TGTGCCAGCAGCGTAGAAGGAGGTCTCGACAATGAGCAGTTCTTC
TRBV12-3/TRBV12-4	.	TRBD2	TRBJ2-3	CASSRGLAGGHDADTQYF	TGTGCCAGCAGTAGGGGACTAGCGGGGGGGCACGACGCAGATACGCAGTATTTT
TRBV15	.	TRBD2	TRBJ2-3	CATSGGGASTDTQYF	TGTGCCACCTCGGGCGGGGGGGCCAGCACAGATACGCAGTATTTT
TRBV5-1	.	.	TRBJ1-4	CASSLKGPHSNEKLFF	TGCGCCAGCAGCTTGAAGGGGCCCCACAGTAATGAAAAACTGTTTTTT
TRBV4-1	many	.	TRBJ2-2	CASSQDGTGELFF	TGCGCCAGCAGCCAAGATGGTACCGGGGAGCTGTTTTTT
TRBV2	.	.	TRBJ2-7	CASQYTYEQYF	TGTGCCAGCCAATATACTTACGAGCAGTACTTC
TRBV20-1	few	.	TRBJ2-1	CSARVRLGNEQFF	TGCAGTGCTAGAGTGAGACTAGGCAATGAGCAGTTCTTC
TRBV9	few	.	TRBJ2-7	CASSPTQGPYEQYF	TGTGCCAGCAGCCCAACCCAAGGGCCCTACGAGCAGTACTTC
TRBV4-1	many	.	TRBJ1-1	CASSQDQLNTEAFF	TGCGCCAGCAGCCAAGACCAGCTAAACACTGAAGCTTTCTTT
TRBV2	.	TRBD2	TRBJ2-7	CAMRETSGAAYEQYF	TGTGCCATGCGGGAGACTAGCGGGGCGGCCTACGAGCAGTACTTC
TRBV6-2/TRBV6-3	.	TRBD1	TRBJ2-7	CASSTSGTDSYEQYF	TGTGCCAGCAGTACCTCCGGGACAGACTCCTACGAGCAGTACTTC
TRBV28	.	TRBD1	TRBJ2-1	CASSPPGTGGEQFF	TGTGCCAGCAGTCCGCCCGGGACAGGGGGTGAGCAGTTCTTC
TRBV7-2	.	.	TRBJ2-1	CASSFHRALSVTTYNEQFF	TGTGCCAGCAGCTTCCACAGGGCTCTTAGCGTCACCACCTACAATGAGCAGTTCTTC
TRBV28	.	.	TRBJ1-1	CASSSHPQGRNTEALF	TGTGCCAGCAGTTCACACCCACAAGGACGGAACACTGAAGCTCTCTTT
TRBV27	many	TRBD1	TRBJ1-3	CASSLDREPGNTIYF	TGTGCCAGCAGTTTAGACAGGGAGCCTGGAAACACCATATATTTT
TRBV7-2	many	.	TRBJ2-3	CASSLVVGGATDTQYF	TGTGCCAGCAGCTTAGTGGTGGGGGGCGCCACAGATACGCAGTATTTT
TRBV30	.	.	TRBJ2-7	CAWSVDKHYTYEQYF	TGTGCCTGGAGTGTAGACAAGCACTATACCTACGAGCAGTACTTC
TRBV28	many	.	TRBJ2-1	CASSPPSSYNEQFF	TGTGCCAGCAGTCCCCCAAGCTCCTACAATGAGCAGTTCTTC
TRBV20-1	few	TRBD1	TRBJ2-1	CSARDLGQGSDEQFF	TGCAGTGCTAGAGATCTGGGACAGGGTAGCGATGAGCAATTCTTC
TRBV7-9	few	TRBD2	TRBJ2-5	CASSQGLAGGLQETQYF	TGTGCCAGCAGCCAAGGACTAGCGGGGGGCCTACAAGAGACCCAGTACTTC
TRBV27	few	.	TRBJ1-3	CASSFGGRGNTIYF	TGTGCCAGCAGTTTCGGGGGGAGAGGAAACACCATATATTTT
TRBV12-3/TRBV12-4	many	TRBD1	TRBJ1-5	CASSLDGQGLQPQHF	TGTGCCAGCAGTTTAGACGGACAGGGGCTGCAGCCCCAGCATTTT
TRBV4-3	.	TRBD1	TRBJ1-1	CASSLDRGRYTEAFF	TGCGCCAGCAGCCTGGACAGGGGAAGGTACACTGAAGCTTTCTTT
TRBV6-2/TRBV6-3	many	.	TRBJ1-4	CASSYQENEKLFF	TGTGCCAGCAGTTACCAGGAGAATGAAAAACTGTTTTTT
TRBV29-1	many	TRBD2	TRBJ2-1	CSVPSSGRTYNEQFF	TGCAGCGTTCCTTCTAGCGGGAGGACCTACAATGAGCAGTTCTTC